One sample yielded the 15 T cell receptor beta chains listed below, sequenced in a study of control samples from healthy donors and cancer patients. Profiled with immunoSEQ multiplex PCR; TCRdb holds only in-frame clones, not every one. This sample carries around 130,000 clones, 85% to 95% of them seen once, and the ten largest clones take 1.7%. Sequenced sample: PBMCs. All receptors come from a man aged 45-60 years with head and neck cancer.

This rearrangement joins TRBV19 to TRBJ1-3; 10 bases are a match to TRBD1. V trimming: 7 bases; J trimming: 0 bases; junction bases outside the gene matches: 9. CDR3 length: 17 residues. Germline values: CDR1 LNHDA, CDR2 SQIVND (reference sequence). As DNA, the CDR3 is TGTGCCAGTACCGGGACAGGGGCTCTTTTCTCTGGAAACACCATATATTTT. Amino acids: CASTGTGALFSGNTIYF. The entire variable domain, with the rest obtained from reference TRBV19 and TRBJ1-3, is as follows: DGGITQSPKYLFRKEGQNVTLSCEQNLNHDAMYWYRQDPGQGLRLIYYSQIVNDFQKGDIAEGYSVSREKKESFPLTVTSAQKNPTAFYLCASTGTGALFSGNTIYFGEGSWLTVV.

This clone appeared a few times. V and J are TRBV5-4 and TRBJ2-3, with 12 bases fitting TRBD2. Trimming took 4 bases from V and 1 from J; bases not matched to a gene: 10. Per the germline V gene, CDR1 is SGHNT and CDR2 is YYREEE (reference sequence). This CDR3 comprises 18 residues. CDR3 sequence reads: CASSPGLAGWAGTDTQYF. CDR3 DNA sequence: TGTGCCAGCAGCCCTGGACTAGCGGGGTGGGCGGGCACAGATACGCAGTATTTT.

A few counts support this clone. The V call is TRBV5-7, the J call TRBJ1-6; 8 nucleotides line up with TRBD1. TRBV5-7 is placed among ORFs of uncertain function. CDR3 length equals 16 residues. J was trimmed by 7 bases and V by 0 bases; bases with no gene match: 6. The CDR3 is CASSLGTGNCNSPLHF. CDR3 in DNA: TGTGCCAGCAGCTTGGGGACAGGGAATTGCAATTCACCCCTCCACTTT.

The chain uses TRBV6-2 or TRBV6-3 and TRBJ1-5, with D unresolved. Trimming stripped 2 bases from V and 6 bases from J, with 8 bases between. The CDR3 runs to 13 residues. Per germline, CDR1 MNHEY and CDR2 SVGEGT. CDR3 sequence reads: CASSYQVGQPQHF. Written as DNA, the CDR3 is TGTGCCAGCAGTTACCAAGTGGGTCAGCCCCAGCATTTT.

The CDR3 sequence: CASSPLPYLNTEAFF. CDR3 bases: TGTGCCAGCTCACCACTCCCGTACTTGAACACTGAAGCTTTCTTT. The gene calls are TRBV18 and TRBJ1-1; D is unresolved. This CDR3 is built from 15 residues. V shed 1 base and J shed 0 bases, with 9 bases lying between them. Germline V CDR1 and CDR2: KGHSH, LQKENI.

This chain connects TRBV12-2 to TRBJ2-2; the listed D gene, TRBD2, was not tested against the DNA. TRBV12-2 is described as a pseudogene. The CDR3 has 16 residues. The CDR3 region is CASRPRRRGDTGELFF. In DNA form, the CDR3 reads TGTGCAAGTCGCCCCCGTAGACGGGGAGACACCGGGGAGCTGTTTTTT.

The rearrangement links TRBV24-1 to TRBJ2-7; D not resolved. The V and J ends lost 3 bases and 3 bases respectively, with 8 bases between them. CDR3 length equals 13 residues. Germline V gene lookup returns CDR1 KGHDR and CDR2 SFDVKD. The CDR3 nucleotides are TGTGCCACCAGTGATAGCAGCGACTACGAGCAGTACTTC. Translating it yields CATSDSSDYEQYF.

J is TRBJ2-1 and V is TRBV6-4; TRBD1 might be the D (6 bases). The CDR3 sequence is 13 residues long. Germline CDR1 is MRHNA and CDR2 is SNTAGT. Trimming took off 2 bases at V and 9 bases at J, with 11 bases between the two ends. The CDR3 spells CASSDQGKGEQFF. Written as DNA, the CDR3 is TGTGCCAGCAGTGACCAGGGGAAAGGTGAGCAGTTCTTC.

CDR3 region: CAWSVFAGGPGEQFF. In nucleotides, the CDR3 is TGTGCCTGGAGTGTATTCGCGGGGGGGCCCGGGGAGCAGTTCTTC. V is TRBV30 and J is TRBJ2-1, with 9 positions matching TRBD2. Germline V lookup: CDR1 GTSNPN, CDR2 SVGIG (reference sequence). The CDR3 has 15 residues. J was trimmed by 10 bases and V by 0 bases; bases with no gene match: 10.

The rearrangement uses TRBV24-1 and TRBJ2-5, with no clear D. CDR1 is KGHDR, CDR2 SFDVKD, per germline. V lost 9 bases, J lost 8 bases, and 18 bases lay in between. CDR3 length: 13 residues. CDR3 in amino acids: CATSRVPWGTQYF. The CDR3 DNA reads as TGTGCCACCTCCCGGGTCCCGTGGGGAACCCAGTACTTC.

This sequence joins TRBV11-3 and TRBJ2-1; unclear D gene. Germline V gives CDR1 SGHNT, CDR2 YENEEA. V lost 1 base, J lost 9 bases, and 10 bases lay in between. This CDR3 region has 13 residues. The CDR3 DNA follows: TGTGCCAGCAGCTTAGTTCTCACGGGTGAGCAGTTCTTC. As protein: CASSLVLTGEQFF.

The V and J genes are TRBV11-3 and TRBJ2-1; TRBD1 matches 8 bases. The ends lost 3 bases at V and 8 bases at J; junction bases unmatched: 6. This CDR3 contains 14 residues. The germline CDR1 and CDR2 sequences are SGHNT and YENEEA. CDR3 nucleotide sequence: TGTGCCAGCAGCTTCTCCGGGACAGGAGATGAGCAGTTCTTC. Protein sequence: CASSFSGTGDEQFF.

This clone was recorded once. The genes are TRBV9 and TRBJ2-2; possible D gene TRBD2, 5 bases. The CDR3 runs 13 residues. Germline CDR1 and CDR2: SGDLS and YYNGEE. V gave up 3 bases and J gave up 5 bases, with 8 bases separating them. The CDR3 is CASSGGSTGELFF. DNA for the CDR3: TGTGCCAGCAGCGGCGGGTCTACCGGGGAGCTGTTTTTT.

V gene TRBV11-2 combines with J gene TRBJ2-2, with 9 bases aligning to TRBD1. Unmatched junction bases numbered 5, after V lost 0 bases and J lost 0 bases. The CDR3 runs to 18 residues. The germline V gene encodes CDR1 SGHAT and CDR2 FQNNGV. The CDR3 region is CASSLEGQGRTNTGELFF. CDR3 in DNA: TGTGCCAGCAGCTTAGAAGGACAGGGGCGAACGAACACCGGGGAGCTGTTTTTT. Variable domain in full (rest from reference TRBV11-2 and TRBJ2-2): EAGVAQSPRYKIIEKRQSVAFWCNPISGHATLYWYQQILGQGPKLLIQFQNNGVVDDSQLPKDRFSAERLKGVDSTLKIQPAKLEDSAVYLCASSLEGQGRTNTGELFFGEGSRLTVL.

The rearrangement links TRBV2 to TRBJ2-1; D is unclear. There are 11 residues in the CDR3. Looked up from germline, CDR1 is SNHLY and CDR2 is FYNNEI. The V end was cut by 8 bases, the J end by 6 bases, with 8 bases between. The chain's CDR3 is CASSRFNEQFF. CDR3 DNA: TGTGCCAGCTCCCGATTCAATGAGCAGTTCTTC.